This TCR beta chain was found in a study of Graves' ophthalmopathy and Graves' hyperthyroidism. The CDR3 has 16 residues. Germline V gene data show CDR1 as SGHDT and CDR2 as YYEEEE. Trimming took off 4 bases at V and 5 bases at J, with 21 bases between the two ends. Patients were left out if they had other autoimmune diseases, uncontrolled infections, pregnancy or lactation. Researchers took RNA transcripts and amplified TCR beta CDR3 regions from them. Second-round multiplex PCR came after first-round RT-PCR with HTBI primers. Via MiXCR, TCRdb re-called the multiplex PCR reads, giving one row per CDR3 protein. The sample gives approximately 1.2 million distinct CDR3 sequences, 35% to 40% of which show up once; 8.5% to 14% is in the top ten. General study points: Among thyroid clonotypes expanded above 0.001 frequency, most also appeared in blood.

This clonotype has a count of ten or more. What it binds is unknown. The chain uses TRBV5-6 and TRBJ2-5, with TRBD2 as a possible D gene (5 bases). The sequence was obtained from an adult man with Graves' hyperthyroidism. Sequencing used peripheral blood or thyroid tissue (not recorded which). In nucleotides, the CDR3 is TGTGCCAGCAGCGGCCGGGAAGAGGTTTTTGTGGAGACCCAGTACTTC. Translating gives CASSGREEVFVETQYF.